Listed below are T cell receptor beta chains from one sample, sequenced in a study of blood T cell repertoires in COVID-19. TCRdb keeps only in-frame clones here, not all; method: immunoSEQ multiplex PCR. Here the sample spans a few hundred thousand clones, roughly 88% being singletons. The sequenced material came from peripheral blood. Source of these receptors: a man older than 75 with acute or convalescent COVID-19. Each CDR3 is given with its conserved first and last residue. D genes are given only for firm matches. Size tells how often a clone was seen (once, few, many) or the class of an expanded clone, and some rows leave it out.

size	D	J	V	CDR3	DNA
.	.	TRBJ1-2	TRBV6-2/TRBV6-3	CASSGQLYGYTF	TGTGCCAGCAGTGGACAGCTGTATGGCTACACCTTC
.	TRBD1	TRBJ2-7	TRBV28	CASRRQGTYEQYF	TGTGCCAGCAGACGACAGGGTACCTACGAGCAGTACTTC
.	TRBD2	TRBJ2-7	TRBV2	CASSGGFEQYF	TGTGCCAGCAGCGGGGGGTTCGAGCAGTACTTC
.	.	TRBJ1-5	TRBV19	CASSNLGQSSNQPQHF	TGTGCCAGTAGTAACCTCGGACAGAGTAGCAATCAGCCCCAGCATTTT
.	.	TRBJ1-1	TRBV15	CATSRAVGRVSTEAFF	TGTGCCACCAGCAGAGCGGTTGGCAGGGTTTCGACTGAAGCTTTCTTT
few	.	TRBJ1-5	TRBV4-2	CASSNYRVAQPQHF	TGTGCCAGCAGCAATTACAGGGTTGCCCAGCCCCAGCATTTT
.	TRBD1	TRBJ1-4	TRBV4-1	CASSQDREGKLFF	TGCGCCAGCAGCCAGGACAGGGAGGGGAAACTGTTTTTT
.	TRBD1	TRBJ2-2	TRBV19	CASRGQGGLTGELFF	TGTGCCAGTAGGGGACAGGGGGGACTCACCGGGGAGCTGTTTTTT
.	TRBD1	TRBJ1-1	TRBV5-1	CASSLEGRGYTEAFF	TGCGCCAGCAGCTTGGAGGGCAGGGGGTACACTGAAGCTTTCTTT
.	TRBD2	TRBJ2-3	TRBV7-2	CASRISGGTDTQYF	TGTGCCAGCCGAATTAGCGGGGGGACAGATACGCAGTATTTT
few	.	TRBJ1-5	TRBV28	CASSFLLGQGGIQPQHF	TGTGCCAGCAGTTTCCTTCTAGGGCAGGGAGGGATACAGCCCCAGCATTTT
.	.	TRBJ1-2	TRBV5-1	CASSLEGDLSSGYTF	TGCGCCAGCAGCTTGGAGGGGGACCTATCGAGTGGCTACACCTTC
.	TRBD1	TRBJ2-1	TRBV3-1/TRBV3-2	CASSVRVRGRFIRFF	TGTGCCAGCAGCGTTCGGGTCAGGGGGCGTTTTATTCGGTTCTTC
.	TRBD2	TRBJ2-3	TRBV19	CASRPAGGQTDTQYF	TGTGCCAGTAGACCGGCGGGGGGGCAGACAGATACGCAGTATTTT
.	TRBD2	TRBJ2-4	TRBV3-1/TRBV3-2	CASSDSGKAKNIQYF	TGTGCCAGCAGTGATAGCGGGAAAGCCAAAAACATTCAGTACTTC